This record looks at one TCR beta chain sequence and its context. The antigen is unknown. The germline V gene has CDR1 MGHRA and CDR2 YSYEKL. CDR3 length: 15 amino acids. The germline V and J ends were trimmed by 1 base and 4 bases, with 13 bases remaining between them. These data are taken from a study of cytomegalovirus exposure and HLA in healthy donors. Study as a whole: Out of 350 to 400 genotyped donors, about 84% belonged to the Caucasian-associated ancestry cluster.

In the PCR, 60 Vbeta and 13 Jbeta primers were used. Assay used: immunoSEQ multiplex PCR; TCRdb lists only in-frame clones, some missing. Of 200,000 to 250,000 clones in the sample, about 78% are singletons; the top ten hold 2.5% to 3.5%. Overall study results and limits: About 87% or about 30% of the time was how often most TCR beta V segments were productive, according to an earlier analysis. Some highly shared sequence variants likely arose as a pipeline artifact. Diagnosis of cytomegalovirus status made by the classifier reportedly showed high specificity and sensitivity.

This receptor was identified in a woman aged 30 to 39 in good health and CMV-seronegative. The chain uses TRBV4-1 and TRBJ1-2, with unresolved D. Sequencing used PBMCs. The chain's CDR3 is CASSQGHLSLYGYTF. CDR3 DNA sequence: TGCGCCAGCAGCCAAGGACACCTGTCCCTCTATGGCTACACCTTC.